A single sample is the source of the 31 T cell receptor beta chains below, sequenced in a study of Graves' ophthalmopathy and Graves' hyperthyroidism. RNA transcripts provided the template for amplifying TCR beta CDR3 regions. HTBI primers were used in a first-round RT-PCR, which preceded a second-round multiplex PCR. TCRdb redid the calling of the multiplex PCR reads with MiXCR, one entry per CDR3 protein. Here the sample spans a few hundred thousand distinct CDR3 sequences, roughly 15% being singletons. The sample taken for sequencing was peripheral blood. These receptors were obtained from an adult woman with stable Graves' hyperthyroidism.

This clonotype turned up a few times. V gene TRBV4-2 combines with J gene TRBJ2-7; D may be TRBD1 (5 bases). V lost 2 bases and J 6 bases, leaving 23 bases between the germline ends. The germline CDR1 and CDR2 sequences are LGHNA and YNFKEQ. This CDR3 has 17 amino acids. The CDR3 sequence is CASSQPALQGPPFEQYF. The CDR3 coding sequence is TGTGCCAGCAGCCAACCGGCATTGCAGGGCCCACCTTTCGAGCAGTACTTC.

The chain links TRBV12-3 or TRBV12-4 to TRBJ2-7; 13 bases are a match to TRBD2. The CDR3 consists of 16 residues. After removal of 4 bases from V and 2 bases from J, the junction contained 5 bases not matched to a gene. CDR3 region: CASSWRLAGGAYEQYF. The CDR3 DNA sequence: TGTGCCAGCAGTTGGAGACTAGCGGGGGGCGCCTACGAGCAGTACTTC.

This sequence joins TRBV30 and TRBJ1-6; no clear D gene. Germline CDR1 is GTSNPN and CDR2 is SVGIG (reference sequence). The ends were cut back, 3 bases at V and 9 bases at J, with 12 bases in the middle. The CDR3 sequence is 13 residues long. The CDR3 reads CAWRYGSASPLHF. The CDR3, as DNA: TGTGCCTGGAGGTACGGGTCAGCTTCACCCCTCCACTTT.

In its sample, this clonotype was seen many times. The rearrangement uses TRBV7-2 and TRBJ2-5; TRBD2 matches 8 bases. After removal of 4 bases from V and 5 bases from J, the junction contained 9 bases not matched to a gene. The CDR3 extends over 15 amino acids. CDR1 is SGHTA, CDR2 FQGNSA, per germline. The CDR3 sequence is CASSSQREFRETQYF. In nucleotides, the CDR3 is TGTGCCAGCAGCTCCCAGCGGGAGTTTAGGGAGACCCAGTACTTC. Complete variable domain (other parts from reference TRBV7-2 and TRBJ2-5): GAGVSQSPSNKVTEKGKDVELRCDPISGHTALYWYRQSLGQGLEFLIYFQGNSAPDKSGLPSDRFSAERTGGSVSTLTIQRTQQEDSAVYLCASSSQREFRETQYFGPGTRLLVL.

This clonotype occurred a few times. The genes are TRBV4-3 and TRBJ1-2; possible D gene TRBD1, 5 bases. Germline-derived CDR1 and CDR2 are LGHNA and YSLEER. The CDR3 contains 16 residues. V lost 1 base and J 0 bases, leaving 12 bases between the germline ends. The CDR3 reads CASSQVKGNPNYGYTF. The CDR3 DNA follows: TGCGCCAGCAGCCAAGTTAAGGGGAATCCTAACTATGGCTACACCTTC.

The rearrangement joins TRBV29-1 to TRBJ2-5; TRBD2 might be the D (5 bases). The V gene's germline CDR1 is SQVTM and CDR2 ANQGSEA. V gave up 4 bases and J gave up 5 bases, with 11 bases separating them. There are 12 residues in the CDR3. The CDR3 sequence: CSVVRGTETQYF. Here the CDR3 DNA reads TGCAGCGTTGTCCGGGGAACGGAGACCCAGTACTTC.

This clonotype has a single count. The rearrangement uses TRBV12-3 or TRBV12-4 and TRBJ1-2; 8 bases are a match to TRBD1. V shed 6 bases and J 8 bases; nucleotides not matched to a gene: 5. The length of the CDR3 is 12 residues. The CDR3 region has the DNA TGTGCCAGCAGAGAACAGGGGGGCGGCTACACCTTC. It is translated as CASREQGGGYTF.

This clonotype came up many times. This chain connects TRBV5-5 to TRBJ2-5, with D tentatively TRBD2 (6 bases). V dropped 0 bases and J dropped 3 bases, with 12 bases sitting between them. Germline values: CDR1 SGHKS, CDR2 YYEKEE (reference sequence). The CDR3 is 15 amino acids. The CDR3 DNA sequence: TGTGCCAGCAGCTTGGCCCTGCGGGGAGAAGAGACCCAGTACTTC. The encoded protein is CASSLALRGEETQYF.

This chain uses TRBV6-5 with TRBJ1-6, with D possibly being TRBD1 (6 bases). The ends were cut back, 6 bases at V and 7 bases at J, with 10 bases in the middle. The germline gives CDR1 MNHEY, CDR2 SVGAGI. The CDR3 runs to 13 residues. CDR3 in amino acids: CASRQGTNSPLHF. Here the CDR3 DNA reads TGTGCCAGCAGACAGGGTACCAATTCACCCCTCCACTTT.

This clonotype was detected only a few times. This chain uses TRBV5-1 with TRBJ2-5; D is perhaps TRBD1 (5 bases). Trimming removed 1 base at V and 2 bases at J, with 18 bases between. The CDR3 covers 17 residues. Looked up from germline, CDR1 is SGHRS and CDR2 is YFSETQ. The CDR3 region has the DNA TGCGCCAGCAGCTTGAGGGGCCTCACCGTAGGACAAGAGACCCAGTACTTC. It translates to CASSLRGLTVGQETQYF.

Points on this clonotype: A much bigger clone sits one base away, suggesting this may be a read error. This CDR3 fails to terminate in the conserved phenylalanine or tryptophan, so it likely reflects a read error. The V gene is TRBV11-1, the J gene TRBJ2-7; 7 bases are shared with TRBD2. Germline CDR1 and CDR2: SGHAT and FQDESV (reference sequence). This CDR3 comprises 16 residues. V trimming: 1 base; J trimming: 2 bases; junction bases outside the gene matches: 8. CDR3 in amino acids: CASSLGGGRGPYEQYY. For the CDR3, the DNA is TGTGCCAGCAGCTTAGGCGGCGGGAGAGGTCCCTACGAGCAGTACTAC.

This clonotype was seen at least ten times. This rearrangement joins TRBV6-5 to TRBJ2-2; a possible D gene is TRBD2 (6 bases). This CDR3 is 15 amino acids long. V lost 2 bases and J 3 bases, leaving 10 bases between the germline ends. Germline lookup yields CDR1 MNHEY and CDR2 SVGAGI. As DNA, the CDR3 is TGTGCCAGCAGTTACGGGACTCCACACACCGGGGAGCTGTTTTTT. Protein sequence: CASSYGTPHTGELFF.

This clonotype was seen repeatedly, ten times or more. DNA of the CDR3: TGTGCCAGCAGTTTAGGACAGGGAGACACCGGGGAGCTGTTTTTT. Translated, it gives CASSLGQGDTGELFF. The chain joins TRBV12-3 or TRBV12-4 to TRBJ2-2, with 7 bases that match TRBD1. The length of the CDR3 is 15 residues. With 1 base clipped from V and 3 bases from J, the junction kept 2 bases outside the gene matches.

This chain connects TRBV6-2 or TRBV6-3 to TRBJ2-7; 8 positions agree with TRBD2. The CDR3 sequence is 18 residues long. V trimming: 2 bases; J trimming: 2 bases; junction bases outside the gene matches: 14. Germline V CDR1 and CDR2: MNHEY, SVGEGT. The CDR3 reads CASSYTPQPGRGPYEQYF. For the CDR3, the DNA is TGTGCCAGCAGTTACACACCCCAGCCCGGGAGGGGCCCCTACGAGCAGTACTTC.

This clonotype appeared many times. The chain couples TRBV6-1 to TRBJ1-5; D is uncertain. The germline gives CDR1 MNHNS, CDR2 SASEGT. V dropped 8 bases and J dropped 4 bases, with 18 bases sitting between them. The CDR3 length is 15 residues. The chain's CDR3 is CASRGRGERNQPQHF. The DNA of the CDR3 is TGTGCCAGCCGTGGACGGGGAGAGAGGAATCAGCCCCAGCATTTT.

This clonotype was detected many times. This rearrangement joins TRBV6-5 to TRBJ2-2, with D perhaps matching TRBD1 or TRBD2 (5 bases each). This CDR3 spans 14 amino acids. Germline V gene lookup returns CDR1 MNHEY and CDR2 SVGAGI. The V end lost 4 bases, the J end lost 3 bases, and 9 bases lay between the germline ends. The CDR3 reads CASSSGADTGELFF. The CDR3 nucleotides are TGTGCCAGCAGTTCCGGGGCGGACACCGGGGAGCTGTTTTTT.

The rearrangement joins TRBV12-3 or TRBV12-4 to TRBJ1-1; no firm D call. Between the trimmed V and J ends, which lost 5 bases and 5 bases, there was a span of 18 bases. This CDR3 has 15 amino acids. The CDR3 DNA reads TGTGCCAGCAGTCTCTCTCCGGGGAGGGTAACTGAAGCTTTCTTT. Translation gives CASSLSPGRVTEAFF.

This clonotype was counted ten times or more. In nucleotides, the CDR3 is TGTGCCAGCAGACGGACAAGAGCCGCTACGAACACCGGGGAGCTGTTTTTT. Its translation: CASRRTRAATNTGELFF. This chain connects TRBV6-4 to TRBJ2-2; maybe TRBD1 (5 bases). Germline CDR1 reads MRHNA; CDR2 reads SNTAGT. CDR3 size: 17 residues. Between the trimmed V and J ends, which lost 6 bases and 0 bases, there was a span of 17 bases.

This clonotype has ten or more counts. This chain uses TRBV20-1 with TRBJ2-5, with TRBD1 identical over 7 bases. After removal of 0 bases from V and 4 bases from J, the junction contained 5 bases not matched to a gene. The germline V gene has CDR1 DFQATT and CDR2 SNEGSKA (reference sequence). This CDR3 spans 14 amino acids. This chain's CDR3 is CSARDNRGPETQYF. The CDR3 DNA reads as TGCAGTGCTAGAGATAACAGGGGCCCAGAGACCCAGTACTTC.

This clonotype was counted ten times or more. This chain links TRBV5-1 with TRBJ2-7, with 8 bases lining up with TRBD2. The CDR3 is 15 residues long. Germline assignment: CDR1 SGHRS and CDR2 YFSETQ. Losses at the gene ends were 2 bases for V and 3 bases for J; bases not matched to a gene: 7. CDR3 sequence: CASSFLTSDNYEQYF. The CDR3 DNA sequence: TGCGCCAGCAGCTTCTTGACTAGCGACAACTACGAGCAGTACTTC.

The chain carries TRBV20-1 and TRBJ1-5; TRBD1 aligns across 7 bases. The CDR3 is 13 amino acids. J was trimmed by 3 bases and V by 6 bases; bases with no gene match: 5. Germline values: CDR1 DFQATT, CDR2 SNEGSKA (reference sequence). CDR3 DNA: TGCAGTGCAAGGACAGGACCCAATCAGCCCCAGCATTTT. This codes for CSARTGPNQPQHF.

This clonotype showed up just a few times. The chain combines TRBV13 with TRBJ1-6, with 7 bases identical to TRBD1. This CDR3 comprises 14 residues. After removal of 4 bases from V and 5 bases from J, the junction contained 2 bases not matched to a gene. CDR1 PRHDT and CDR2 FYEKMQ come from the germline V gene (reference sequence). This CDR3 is CASSWDSHNSPLHF. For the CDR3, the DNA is TGTGCCAGCAGCTGGGACAGCCATAATTCACCCCTCCACTTT.

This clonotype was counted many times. CDR3 in amino acids: CASSEDRETFYEQYF. DNA for the CDR3: TGTGCCAGCAGCGAGGACAGGGAAACCTTCTACGAGCAGTACTTC. The chain has TRBV7-2 and TRBJ2-7; TRBD1 agrees at 8 bases. J was trimmed by 3 bases and V by 5 bases; bases with no gene match: 9. Germline values: CDR1 SGHTA, CDR2 FQGNSA. The CDR3 covers 15 residues.

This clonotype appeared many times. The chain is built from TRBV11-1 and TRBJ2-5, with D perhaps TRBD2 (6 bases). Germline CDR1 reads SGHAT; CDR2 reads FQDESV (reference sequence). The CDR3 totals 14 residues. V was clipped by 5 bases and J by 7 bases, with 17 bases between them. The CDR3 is CASSLSGDARTQYF. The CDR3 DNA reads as TGTGCCAGCAGCCTTAGCGGAGACGCCCGGACCCAGTACTTC.

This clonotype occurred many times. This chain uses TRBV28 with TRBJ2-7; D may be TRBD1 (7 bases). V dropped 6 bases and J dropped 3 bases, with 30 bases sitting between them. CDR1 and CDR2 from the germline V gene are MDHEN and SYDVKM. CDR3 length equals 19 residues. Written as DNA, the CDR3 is TGTGCCAGCAGGCATCGACAGGGACGGTTACGGGAGAGATTCTACGAGCAGTACTTC. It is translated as CASRHRQGRLRERFYEQYF.

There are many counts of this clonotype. CDR3 in DNA: TGTGCCAGCAGCTCGGAGACGAGGGCGGGGATAAAGGGCTACACCTTC. This encodes CASSSETRAGIKGYTF. The V gene is TRBV11-1, the J gene TRBJ1-2; D unresolved. V was pared by 4 bases and J by 8 bases, with 23 bases between. The germline CDR1 and CDR2 sequences are SGHAT and FQDESV (reference sequence). This CDR3 comprises 16 residues.

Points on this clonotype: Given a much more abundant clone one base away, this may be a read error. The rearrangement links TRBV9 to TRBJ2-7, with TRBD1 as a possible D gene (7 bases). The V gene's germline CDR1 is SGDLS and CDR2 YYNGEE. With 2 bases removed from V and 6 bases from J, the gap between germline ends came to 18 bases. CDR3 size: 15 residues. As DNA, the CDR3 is TGTGCCAGCAGCGTCAGGGGGGTTTCCCTCGCCGAGCAGTACTTC. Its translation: CASSVRGVSLAEQYF.

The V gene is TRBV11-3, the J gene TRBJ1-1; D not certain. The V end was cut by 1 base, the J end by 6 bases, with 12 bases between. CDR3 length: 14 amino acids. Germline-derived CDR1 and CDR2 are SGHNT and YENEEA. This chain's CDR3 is CASSLGPRDAEAFF. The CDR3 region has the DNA TGTGCCAGCAGCTTAGGGCCCCGTGATGCTGAAGCTTTCTTT.

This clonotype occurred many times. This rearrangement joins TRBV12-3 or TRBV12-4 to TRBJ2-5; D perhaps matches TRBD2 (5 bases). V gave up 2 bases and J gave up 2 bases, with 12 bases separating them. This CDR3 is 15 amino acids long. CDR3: CASSLYAGTQETQYF. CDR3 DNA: TGTGCCAGCAGTTTATACGCGGGTACACAAGAGACCCAGTACTTC.

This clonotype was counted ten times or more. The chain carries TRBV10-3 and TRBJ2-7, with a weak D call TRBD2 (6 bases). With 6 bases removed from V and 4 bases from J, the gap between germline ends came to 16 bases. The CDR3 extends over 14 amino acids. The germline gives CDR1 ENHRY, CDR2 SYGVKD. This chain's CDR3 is CAISEEGKRYEQYF. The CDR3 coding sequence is TGTGCCATCAGCGAGGAGGGGAAGCGGTACGAGCAGTACTTC.

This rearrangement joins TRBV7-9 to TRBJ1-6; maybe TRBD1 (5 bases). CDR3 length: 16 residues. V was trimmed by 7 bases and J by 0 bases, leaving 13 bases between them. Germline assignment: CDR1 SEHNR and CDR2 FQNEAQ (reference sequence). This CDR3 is CASTSAGGSYNSPLHF. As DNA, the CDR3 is TGTGCCAGCACCTCGGCTGGGGGCTCCTATAATTCACCCCTCCACTTT. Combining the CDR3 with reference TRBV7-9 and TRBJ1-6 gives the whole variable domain DTGVSQNPRHKITKRGQNVTFRCDPISEHNRLYWYRQTLGQGPEFLTYFQNEAQLEKSRLLSDRFSAERPKGSFSTLEIQRTEQGDSAMYLCASTSAGGSYNSPLHFGNGTRLTVT.